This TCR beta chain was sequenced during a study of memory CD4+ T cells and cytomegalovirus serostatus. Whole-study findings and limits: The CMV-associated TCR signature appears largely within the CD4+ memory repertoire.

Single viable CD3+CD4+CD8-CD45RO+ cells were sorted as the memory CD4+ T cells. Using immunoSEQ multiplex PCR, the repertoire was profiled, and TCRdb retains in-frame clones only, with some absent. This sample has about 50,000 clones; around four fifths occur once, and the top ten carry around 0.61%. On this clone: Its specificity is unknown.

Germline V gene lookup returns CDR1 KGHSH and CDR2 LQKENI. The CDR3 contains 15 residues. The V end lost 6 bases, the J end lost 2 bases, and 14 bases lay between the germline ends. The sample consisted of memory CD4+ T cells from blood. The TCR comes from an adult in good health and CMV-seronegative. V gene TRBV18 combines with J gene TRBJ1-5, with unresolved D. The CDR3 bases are TGTGCCAGCTCCACCGGAATGGCGGGCAATCAGCCCCAGCATTTT. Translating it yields CASSTGMAGNQPQHF.